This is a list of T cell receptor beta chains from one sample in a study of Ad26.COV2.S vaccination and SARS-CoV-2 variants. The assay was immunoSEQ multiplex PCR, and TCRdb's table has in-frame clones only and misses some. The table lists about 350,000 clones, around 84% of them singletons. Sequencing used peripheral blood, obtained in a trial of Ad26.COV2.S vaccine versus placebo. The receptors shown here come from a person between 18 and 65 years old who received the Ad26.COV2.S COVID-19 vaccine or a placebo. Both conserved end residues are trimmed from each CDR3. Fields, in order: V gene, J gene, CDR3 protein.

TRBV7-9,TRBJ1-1,ASSPTGDTEAF
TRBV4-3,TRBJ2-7,ASSQVWTPDYEQY
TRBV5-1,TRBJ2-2,ASSLVRGAGELF
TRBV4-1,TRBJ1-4,ASRKTGADNEKLF
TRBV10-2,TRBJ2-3,ASRASGRGGTDTQY
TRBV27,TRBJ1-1,ASSLREGLEAF
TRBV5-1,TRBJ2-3,ASSLGQGGDTQY
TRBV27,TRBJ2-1,ASSLTPLDTVRSEQF
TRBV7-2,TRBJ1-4,ASSLLGNVGYPGEKLF
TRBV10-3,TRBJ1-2,AISTQGAGYT
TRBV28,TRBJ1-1,ASRAGGARTEAF
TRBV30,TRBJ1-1,AWGHSENTEAF